This T cell receptor beta chain is from a study of T cell responses to AZD1222 COVID-19 vaccine. The study's findings and limits: Females outnumbered males among donors, who were mostly white British; clonal diversity was possibly underestimated. Researchers took repertoire samples only after the peak T cell response had come. Compared with day 0, the breadth and depth of the Spike-specific TCR repertoire rose significantly after two doses of AZD1222. Seropositivity was recorded at baseline in only a handful of AZD1222 recipients.

The CDR3 has 15 residues. With V trimmed by 4 bases and J by 7 bases, 7 bases remained unmatched. The V gene's germline CDR1 is LGHNA and CDR2 YSLEER. On this clone: Its target is unknown.

Libraries were prepared by immunoSEQ multiplex PCR; TCRdb keeps only in-frame clonotypes and omits some of them. The sample shows under 200,000 clones, approximately 91% of them seen only once. The rearrangement joins TRBV4-3 to TRBJ1-6; 7 bases fit TRBD1. Sequenced material: peripheral blood, taken on day 0 of AZD1222 vaccination. This TCR was sampled from an adult in good health. CDR3 coding DNA: TGCGCCAGCAGCCTTGGGACAGCAGCGAATTCACCCCTCCACTTT. Its protein product is CASSLGTAANSPLHF.